This TCR beta chain was observed in a study of cytomegalovirus exposure and HLA in healthy donors. PCR used 60 Vbeta primers and 13 Jbeta primers. Clones were read by immunoSEQ multiplex PCR, and TCRdb kept only the in-frame ones, dropping some. The top ten clones hold roughly 2.3% of a sample with about 150,000 clones, approximately 81% of them seen once. This CDR3 is 16 amino acids long. Trimming removed 4 bases from V and 0 bases from J; junction bases left unmatched: 1. Germline V CDR1 and CDR2: ENHRY, SYGVKD. The clonotype originates from a woman aged 18-35 years in good health and CMV-seronegative. Sequencing was carried out using PBMCs. The chain recombines TRBV10-3 with TRBJ2-3; 13 positions match TRBD2. The CDR3 reads CAISGGLAGSTDTQYF. The CDR3, as DNA: TGTGCCATCAGTGGGGGACTAGCGGGGAGCACAGATACGCAGTATTTT.